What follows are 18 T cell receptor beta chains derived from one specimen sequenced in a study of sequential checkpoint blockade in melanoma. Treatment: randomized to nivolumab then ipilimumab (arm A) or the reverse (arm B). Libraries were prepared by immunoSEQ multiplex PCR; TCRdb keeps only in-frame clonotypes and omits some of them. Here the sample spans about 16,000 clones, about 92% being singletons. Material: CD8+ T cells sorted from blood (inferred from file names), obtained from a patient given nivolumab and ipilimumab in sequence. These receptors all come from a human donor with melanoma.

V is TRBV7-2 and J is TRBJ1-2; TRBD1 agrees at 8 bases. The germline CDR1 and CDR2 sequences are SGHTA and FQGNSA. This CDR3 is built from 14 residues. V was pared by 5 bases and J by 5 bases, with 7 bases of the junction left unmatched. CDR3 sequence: CASSGQGAGYGYTF. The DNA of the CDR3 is TGTGCCAGCAGCGGTCAGGGGGCAGGGTATGGCTACACCTTC.

The CDR3 region is CASSRTGTYEQYV. DNA of the CDR3: TGCGCCAGCAGTCGGACGGGAACCTACGAGCAGTACGTC. The chain couples TRBV23-1 to TRBJ2-7; D is perhaps TRBD2 (5 bases). TRBV23-1 is assigned to the ORF class and has an uncertain function. The V and J ends lost 4 bases and 2 bases respectively, with 9 bases between them. CDR3 length equals 13 residues.

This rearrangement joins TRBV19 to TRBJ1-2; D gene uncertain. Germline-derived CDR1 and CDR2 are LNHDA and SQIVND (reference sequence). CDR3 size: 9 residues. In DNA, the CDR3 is TGTGTTTGGGAGAATGGCTACACCTTC. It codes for CVWENGYTF.

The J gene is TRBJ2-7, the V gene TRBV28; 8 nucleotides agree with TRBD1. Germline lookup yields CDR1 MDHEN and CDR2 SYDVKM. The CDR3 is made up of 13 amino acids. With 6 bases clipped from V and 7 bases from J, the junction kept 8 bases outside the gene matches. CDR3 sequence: CASSQGTGGEQYV. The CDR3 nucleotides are TGTGCCAGCAGCCAAGGGACAGGAGGGGAGCAGTACGTC.

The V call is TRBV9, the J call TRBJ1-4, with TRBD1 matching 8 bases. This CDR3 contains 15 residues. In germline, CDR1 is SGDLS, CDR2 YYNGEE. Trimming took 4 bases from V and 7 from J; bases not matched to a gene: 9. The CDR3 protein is CASSLYGQGTEKLFF. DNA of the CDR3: TGTGCCAGCAGCCTCTATGGACAGGGTACTGAAAAACTGTTTTTT.

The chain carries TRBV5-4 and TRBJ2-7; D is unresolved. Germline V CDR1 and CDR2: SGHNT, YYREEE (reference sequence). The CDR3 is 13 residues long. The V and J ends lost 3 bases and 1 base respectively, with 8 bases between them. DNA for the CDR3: TGTGCCAGCAGCTCGTCTAGTTCCTACGAGCAGTACTTC. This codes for CASSSSSSYEQYF.

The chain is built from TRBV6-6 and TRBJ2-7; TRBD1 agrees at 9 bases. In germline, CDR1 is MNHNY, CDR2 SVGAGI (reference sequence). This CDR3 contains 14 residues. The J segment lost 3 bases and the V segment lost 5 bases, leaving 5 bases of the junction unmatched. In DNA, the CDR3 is TGTGCCAGCAGTCGCTCGACAGGGGGCTACGAGCAGTACTTC. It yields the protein CASSRSTGGYEQYF.

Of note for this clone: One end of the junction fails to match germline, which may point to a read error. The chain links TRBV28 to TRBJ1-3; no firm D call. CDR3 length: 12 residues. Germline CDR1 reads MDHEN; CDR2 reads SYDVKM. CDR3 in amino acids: CANSFDGSTIYF. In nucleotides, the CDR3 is TGTGCCAACAGTTTTGACGGGAGCACCATATATTTT.

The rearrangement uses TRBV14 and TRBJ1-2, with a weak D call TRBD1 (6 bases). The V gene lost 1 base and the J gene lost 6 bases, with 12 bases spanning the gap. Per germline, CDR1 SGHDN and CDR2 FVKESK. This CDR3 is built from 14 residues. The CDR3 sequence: CASSQGQETDGYTF. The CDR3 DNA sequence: TGTGCCAGCAGCCAAGGACAGGAGACCGATGGCTACACCTTC.

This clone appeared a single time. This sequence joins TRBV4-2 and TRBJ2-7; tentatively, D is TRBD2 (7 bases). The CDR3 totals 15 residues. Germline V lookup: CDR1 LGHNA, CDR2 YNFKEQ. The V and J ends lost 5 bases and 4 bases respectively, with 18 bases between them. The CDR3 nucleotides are TGTGCCAGCAGCTTTACTAAGGGGGGGATATACGAGCAGTACTTC. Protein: CASSFTKGGIYEQYF.

The CDR3 sequence: CASSLAGLRGYTF. Written as DNA, the CDR3 is TGTGCCAGCAGCTTGGCCGGGTTACGGGGCTACACCTTC. The V gene is TRBV5-4, the J gene TRBJ1-2, with D unresolved. CDR1 and CDR2 (germline): SGHNT, YYREEE (reference sequence). CDR3 size: 13 residues. V was shortened by 0 bases and J by 8 bases, with 11 bases between the two germline ends.

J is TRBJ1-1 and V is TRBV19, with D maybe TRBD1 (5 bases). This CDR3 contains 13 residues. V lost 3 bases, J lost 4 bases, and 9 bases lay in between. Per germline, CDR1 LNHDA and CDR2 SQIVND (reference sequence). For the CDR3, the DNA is TGTGCCAGTAGTATCTTCGGGGGCACTGAAGCTTTCTTT. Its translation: CASSIFGGTEAFF.

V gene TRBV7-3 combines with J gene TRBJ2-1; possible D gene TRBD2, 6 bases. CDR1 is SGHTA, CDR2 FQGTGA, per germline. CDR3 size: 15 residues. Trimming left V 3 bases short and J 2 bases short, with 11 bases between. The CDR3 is CASSFPGTAYNEQFF. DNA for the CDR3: TGTGCCAGCAGCTTTCCAGGGACTGCCTACAATGAGCAGTTCTTC.

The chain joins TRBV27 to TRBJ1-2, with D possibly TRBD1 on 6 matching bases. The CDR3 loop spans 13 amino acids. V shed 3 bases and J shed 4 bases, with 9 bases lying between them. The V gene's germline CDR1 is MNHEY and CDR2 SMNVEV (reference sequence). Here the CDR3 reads CASSFKGVYGYTF. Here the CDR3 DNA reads TGTGCCAGCAGTTTCAAGGGGGTCTATGGCTACACCTTC.

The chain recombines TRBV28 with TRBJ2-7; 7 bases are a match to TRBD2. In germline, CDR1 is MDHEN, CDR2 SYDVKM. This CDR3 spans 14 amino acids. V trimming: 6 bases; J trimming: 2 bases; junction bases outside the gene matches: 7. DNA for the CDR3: TGTGCCAGCAGCCCGCTAGCGGAAACCTACGAGCAGTACTTC. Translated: CASSPLAETYEQYF.

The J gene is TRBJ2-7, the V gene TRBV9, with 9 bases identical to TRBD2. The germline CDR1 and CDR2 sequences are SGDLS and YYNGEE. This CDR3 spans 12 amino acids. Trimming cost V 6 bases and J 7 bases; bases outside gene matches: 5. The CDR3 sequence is CASNSGSGEQYF. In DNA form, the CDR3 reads TGTGCCAGCAATAGCGGGAGCGGAGAGCAGTACTTC.

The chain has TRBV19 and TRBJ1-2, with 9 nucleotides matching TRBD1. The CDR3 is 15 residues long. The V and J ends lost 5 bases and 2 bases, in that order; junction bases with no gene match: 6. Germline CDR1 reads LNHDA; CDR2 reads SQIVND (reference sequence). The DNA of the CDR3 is TGTGCCAGTAGTTTCCACAGGGGGCACAACTATGGCTACACCTTC. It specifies CASSFHRGHNYGYTF. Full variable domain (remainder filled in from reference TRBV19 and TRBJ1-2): DGGITQSPKYLFRKEGQNVTLSCEQNLNHDAMYWYRQDPGQGLRLIYYSQIVNDFQKGDIAEGYSVSREKKESFPLTVTSAQKNPTAFYLCASSFHRGHNYGYTFGSGTRLTVV.

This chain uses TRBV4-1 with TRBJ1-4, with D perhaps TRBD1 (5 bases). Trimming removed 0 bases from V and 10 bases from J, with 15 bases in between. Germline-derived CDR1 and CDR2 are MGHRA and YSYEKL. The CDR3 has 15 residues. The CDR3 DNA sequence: TGCGCCAGCAGCCAAGAAGATTGGGGGAGGGGAAAACTGTTTTTT. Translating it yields CASSQEDWGRGKLFF.